The 7 T cell receptor beta chains presented below share a single source sample, sequenced in a study of T-cell memory formation after mild COVID-19. TCRdb ran MiXCR on the 5' RACE reads and lists one entry per CDR3 protein. The repertoire holds about 430,000 distinct CDR3 sequences, with more than 15% as singletons. The sequencing sample was made of PBMCs or a T cell subset sorted from them (not recorded which). These receptor sequences come from a man in his late teens or twenties who had mild COVID-19 (a few samples of this study predate the infection). Cell type and time point are not known.

About this clonotype itself: At one end, the junction sequence differs from germline, possibly due to a read error. This chain joins TRBV30 and TRBJ2-5; 10 nucleotides agree with TRBD2. Germline V lookup: CDR1 GTSNPN, CDR2 SVGIG (reference sequence). The CDR3 runs 13 residues. CDR3 bases: TGTGCCTGGAGTACCCTAGCGGGAGAGGCCCAGTACTTC. Translating gives CAWSTLAGEAQYF.

CDR3 protein: CASSLVVHEQYF. The CDR3 nucleotides are TGTGCCAGCAGTTTGGTGGTCCACGAGCAGTACTTC. The chain carries TRBV12-3 or TRBV12-4 and TRBJ2-7; no firm D call. V lost 3 bases and J lost 5, with 8 bases in between. This CDR3 is built from 12 residues.

In its sample, this clonotype was seen a few times. The V call is TRBV21-1, the J call TRBJ2-7; TRBD1 reflects the table's D call only, with no check against the DNA. TRBV21-1 is a pseudogene locus. The length of the CDR3 is 19 residues. CDR3 DNA sequence: TGTGCCAGCAGCATCGACAGGGGCTCTATTACCCGGAGCTCCTACGAGCAGTACGTC. This codes for CASSIDRGSITRSSYEQYV.

A few counts support this clonotype. The gene calls are TRBV6-6 and TRBJ2-2; TRBD1 is a possible D gene (6 bases). CDR3 length equals 14 residues. V was trimmed by 6 bases and J by 5 bases, leaving 13 bases between them. Germline CDR1 reads MNHNY; CDR2 reads SVGAGI (reference sequence). CDR3 amino acids: CASSQGMGTGELFF. Here the CDR3 DNA reads TGTGCCAGCAGCCAGGGGATGGGGACCGGGGAGCTGTTTTTT.

This clonotype was seen at least ten times. This chain joins TRBV5-1 and TRBJ1-2; D gene unclear. The germline V gene encodes CDR1 SGHRS and CDR2 YFSETQ. This CDR3 has 15 residues. Deletions cut 0 bases from V and 6 bases from J, with 15 bases between. The CDR3 region has the DNA TGCGCCAGCAGCTTGGTGAGAGGGTCTCAGGATGGCTACACCTTC. It translates to CASSLVRGSQDGYTF.

This clonotype was observed a few times. The chain uses TRBV5-1 and TRBJ1-4; D remains unclear. Germline V gene sequence: CDR1 SGHRS, CDR2 YFSETQ. This CDR3 region has 14 residues. V shed 0 bases and J shed 7 bases, with 10 bases lying between them. CDR3 DNA sequence: TGCGCCAGCAGCTTGGCCACAAGTGCTGAAAAACTGTTTTTT. Protein sequence: CASSLATSAEKLFF. The full variable domain, its missing parts supplied by reference TRBV5-1 and TRBJ1-4, is KAGVTQTPRYLIKTRGQQVTLSCSPISGHRSVSWYQQTPGQGLQFLFEYFSETQRNKGNFPGRFSGRQFSNSRSEMNVSTLELGDSALYLCASSLATSAEKLFFGSGTQLSVL.

The V gene is TRBV11-2, the J gene TRBJ1-4; D possibly corresponds to TRBD1 (5 bases). The V and J ends lost 5 bases and 11 bases respectively, with 21 bases between them. The V gene's germline CDR1 is SGHAT and CDR2 FQNNGV. The CDR3 contains 15 residues. The CDR3 DNA is TGTGCCAGCAGCGCCCTGGACACCCTTCCTGAGAAACTGTTTTTT. This translates into CASSALDTLPEKLFF.